The clone carrying this TCR beta chain was found once. Its specificity is unknown. The data stem from a study of shared clonotypes between healthy human individuals. Study results and limitations: Of the naive CD4 clonotypes, roughly 5.2% were shared across several donors.

The donors were all Caucasian adults (living in Nashville, Tennessee). Both subsets, CD45RA+ naive and CD45RA-negative memory, were split from the CD4+ cells. Clones were read by immunoSEQ multiplex PCR, and TCRdb kept only the in-frame ones, dropping some. The repertoire holds approximately 2,000,000 clones, with 85% to 95% as singletons. Germline V CDR1 and CDR2: MDHEN, SYDVKM. CDR3 length: 18 amino acids. Unmatched junction bases numbered 18, after V lost 6 bases and J lost 2 bases. The sequence was collected from a man between 18 and 29 years old in good health. Some clones in this sample may be carry-over from other donors' samples. The V gene is TRBV28, the J gene TRBJ2-7, with TRBD2 matching over 8 bases. The sequencing input was naive CD4+ T cells from PBMCs. Regarding subset: CD45RA+ positively selected. The CDR3 DNA sequence: TGTGCCAGCAGCCCCACTGCTGGGAAGCGGGAGTTCACCTACGAGCAGTACTTC. Translating it yields CASSPTAGKREFTYEQYF.